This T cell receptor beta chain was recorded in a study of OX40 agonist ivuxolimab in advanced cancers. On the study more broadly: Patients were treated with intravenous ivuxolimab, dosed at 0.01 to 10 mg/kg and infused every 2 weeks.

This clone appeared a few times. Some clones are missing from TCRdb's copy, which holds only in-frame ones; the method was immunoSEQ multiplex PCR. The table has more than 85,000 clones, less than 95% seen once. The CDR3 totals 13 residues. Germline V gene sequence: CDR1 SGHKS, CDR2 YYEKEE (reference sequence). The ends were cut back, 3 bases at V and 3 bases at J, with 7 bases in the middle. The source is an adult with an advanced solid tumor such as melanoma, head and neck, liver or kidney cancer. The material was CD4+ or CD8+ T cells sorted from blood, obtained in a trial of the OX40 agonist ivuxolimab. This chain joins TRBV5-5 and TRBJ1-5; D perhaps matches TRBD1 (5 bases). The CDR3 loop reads CASSSGPNQPQHF. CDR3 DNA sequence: TGTGCCAGCAGCTCAGGGCCCAATCAGCCCCAGCATTTT.